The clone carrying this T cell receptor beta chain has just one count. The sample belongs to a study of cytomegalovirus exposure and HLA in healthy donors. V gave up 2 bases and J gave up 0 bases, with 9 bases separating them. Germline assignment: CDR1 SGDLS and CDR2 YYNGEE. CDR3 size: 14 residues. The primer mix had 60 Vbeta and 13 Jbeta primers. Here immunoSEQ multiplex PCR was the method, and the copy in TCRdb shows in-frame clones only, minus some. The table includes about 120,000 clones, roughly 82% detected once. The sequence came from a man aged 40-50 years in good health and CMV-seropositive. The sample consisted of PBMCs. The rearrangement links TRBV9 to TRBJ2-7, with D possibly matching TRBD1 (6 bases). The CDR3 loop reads CASSVRQDSYEQYF. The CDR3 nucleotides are TGTGCCAGCAGCGTCCGACAGGACTCCTACGAGCAGTACTTC.